Presented here are 21 T cell receptor beta chains from one specimen sequenced in a study of molecular identifiers for immune sequencing clone quantification. TCRdb reanalysed the PCR reads using MiXCR and keeps one entry per CDR3 protein. Among some 580,000 distinct CDR3 sequences listed, roughly 27% were seen once. Material: naive CD8+ T cells from blood, with Jurkat cell RNA spiked in. The subset was: FACS-sorted CD8+CD4-CCR7+CD45RA+ naive T cells. The receptors were sampled from a human donor in good health. Some libraries in this study had Jurkat cell RNA spiked in.

This clonotype showed up many times. The chain couples TRBV7-2 to TRBJ1-1; no definite D call. CDR3 length: 14 amino acids. The germline V gene has CDR1 SGHTA and CDR2 FQGNSA. Trimming stripped 2 bases from V and 5 bases from J, with 12 bases between. CDR3 residues: CASSLYPTGTEAFF. As DNA, the CDR3 is TGTGCCAGCAGCTTATATCCGACGGGAACTGAAGCTTTCTTT.

Points on this clonotype: One junction end does not reproduce the germline sequence, and a read error may be involved. This chain connects TRBV6-8 to TRBJ2-2, with 9 bases fitting TRBD2. There are 16 residues in the CDR3. Germline lookup yields CDR1 MNHGY and CDR2 SAAAGT. The CDR3 coding sequence is TGTGCCAGCACGACTGAAGCGGGAGGTTACACCGGGGTGCTGTTTTTT. It is translated as CASTTEAGGYTGVLFF.

This clonotype showed up many times. The genes are TRBV14 and TRBJ1-1; 7 bases align to TRBD1. V lost 1 base and J lost 0; bases outside the gene matches: 2. The CDR3 consists of 15 residues. Germline assignment: CDR1 SGHDN and CDR2 FVKESK. The CDR3 DNA follows: TGTGCCAGCAGCCAAGTAGGGACAGTGAACACTGAAGCTTTCTTT. This gives the protein CASSQVGTVNTEAFF.

This clonotype was found a few times. The rearrangement links TRBV29-1 to TRBJ2-7; D unresolved. Looked up from germline, CDR1 is SQVTM and CDR2 is ANQGSEA. The V end lost 0 bases, the J end lost 0 bases, and 12 bases lay between the germline ends. The CDR3 loop spans 15 amino acids. The CDR3 bases are TGCAGCGTTGAAGACCAGGCTTTCAGCTCCTACGAGCAGTACTTC. Amino acid sequence: CSVEDQAFSSYEQYF.

This clonotype appeared a few times. V gene TRBV12-3 or TRBV12-4 combines with J gene TRBJ2-1; 11 nucleotides align to TRBD2. There are 17 residues in the CDR3. Unmatched junction bases numbered 6, after V lost 5 bases and J lost 0 bases. The CDR3 loop reads CASSGGGLADSYNEQFF. In DNA, the CDR3 is TGTGCCAGCAGTGGAGGGGGACTAGCGGACTCCTACAATGAGCAGTTCTTC.

The V and J genes are TRBV21-1 and TRBJ1-1. TRBV21-1 is a pseudogene locus. The CDR3 is made up of 16 amino acids. The chain's CDR3 is CASSLTSSVVGTEAFF. CDR3 bases: TGTGCCAGCAGCCTCACAAGTTCGGTGGTCGGGACTGAAGCTTTCTTT.

Turning to this clonotype: The CDR3 ends on some other residue instead of the conserved phenylalanine or tryptophan, so this is likely a read error. The chain couples TRBV6-2 or TRBV6-3 to TRBJ2-6, with no clear D. The germline V gene encodes CDR1 MNHEY and CDR2 SVGEGT. The CDR3 loop spans 15 amino acids. V was clipped by 2 bases and J by 1 base, with 6 bases between them. The CDR3 is CASSYLRSGANVLTS. The CDR3 region has the DNA TGTGCCAGCAGTTACCTCCGTTCTGGGGCCAACGTCCTGACTTCC.

The table lists this clonotype with many counts. V gene TRBV5-6 combines with J gene TRBJ1-1; TRBD1 matches 7 bases. Trimming removed 4 bases from V and 11 bases from J; junction bases left unmatched: 11. The CDR3 spans 13 residues. Germline V CDR1 and CDR2: SGHDT, YYEEEE. The CDR3 DNA is TGTGCCAGCAGCCACGGGACAGCTCGACTCGCTTTCTTT. Its protein is CASSHGTARLAFF.

This rearrangement joins TRBV29-1 to TRBJ2-7, with a possible D match to TRBD2 (5 bases). The CDR3 sequence is 16 residues long. Germline V CDR1 and CDR2: SQVTM, ANQGSEA. Trimming removed 6 bases at V and 0 bases at J, with 21 bases between. CDR3 amino acids: CSVAGPGMTYSYEQYF. For the CDR3, the DNA is TGCAGCGTCGCAGGCCCCGGGATGACTTACTCCTACGAGCAGTACTTC.

This clonotype showed up just a few times. The rearrangement uses TRBV18 and TRBJ2-3; the D is unclear. Germline V gives CDR1 KGHSH, CDR2 LQKENI. The CDR3 runs to 16 residues. Deletions cut 2 bases from V and 1 base from J, with 13 bases between. The chain's CDR3 is CASSPVWGFGTDTQYF. Written as DNA, the CDR3 is TGTGCCAGCTCACCAGTCTGGGGTTTCGGCACAGATACGCAGTATTTT. The full variable domain, completed using reference TRBV18 and TRBJ2-3, is NAGVMQNPRHLVRRRGQEARLRCSPMKGHSHVYWYRQLPEEGLKFMVYLQKENIIDESGMPKERFSAEFPKEGPSILRIQQVVRGDSAAYFCASSPVWGFGTDTQYFGPGTRLTVL.

The genes are TRBV6-6 and TRBJ2-7; D not resolved. The CDR3 has 13 amino acids. From germline, CDR1 is MNHNY and CDR2 SVGAGI (reference sequence). Trimming removed 6 bases at V and 2 bases at J, with 11 bases between. CDR3 sequence: CASSEDGAYEQYF. The CDR3 DNA reads as TGTGCCAGCAGCGAGGATGGGGCCTACGAGCAGTACTTC.

This clonotype was counted between two and nine times. The rearrangement uses TRBV6-2 or TRBV6-3 and TRBJ1-5; TRBD1 agrees at 7 bases. The ends lost 5 bases at V and 8 bases at J; junction bases unmatched: 9. Per the germline V gene, CDR1 is MNHEY and CDR2 is SVGEGT. The CDR3 is made up of 14 amino acids. The CDR3 region is CASSPPQGREPQHF. For the CDR3, the DNA is TGTGCCAGCAGTCCTCCACAGGGGAGGGAGCCCCAGCATTTT.

Points on this clonotype: A read error may account for a junction end that differs from germline. The chain links TRBV12-3 or TRBV12-4 to TRBJ2-2; possibly TRBD2 for D (5 bases). The CDR3 length is 16 residues. CDR3 nucleotide sequence: TGTGCCAGCAGTTTAAATCCCGGGGTTATCACCGGGGAGCCGTTTTTT. This sequence encodes CASSLNPGVITGEPFF.

This clonotype was detected only a few times. V is TRBV5-5 and J is TRBJ2-5, with a possible D match to TRBD2 (5 bases). CDR1 is SGHKS, CDR2 YYEKEE, per germline (reference sequence). The length of the CDR3 is 13 residues. Trimming took off 4 bases at V and 1 base at J, with 8 bases between the two ends. The DNA of the CDR3 is TGTGCCAGCAGCGAGGGTAGCCAAGAGACCCAGTACTTC. Residues: CASSEGSQETQYF.

This clonotype has more than one count but fewer than ten. A clone one base away is much larger, so this may be a read error. This chain uses TRBV4-3 with TRBJ1-1, with D possibly TRBD1 on 6 matching bases. Germline V gives CDR1 LGHNA, CDR2 YSLEER. This CDR3 spans 13 amino acids. CDR3 nucleotide sequence: TGCGCCAGCAGCCTGGGACATAACACTGAAGCTTCCTTT. Its protein is CASSLGHNTEASF.

This clonotype was detected a few times. CDR3 sequence (DNA): TGTGCCAGTAGTATCTCGAGGGGGCGCGAGGAAAAACTGTTTTTT. This translates into CASSISRGREEKLFF. The chain has TRBV19 and TRBJ1-4; 7 bases map to TRBD1. Germline CDR1 LNHDA, CDR2 SQIVND (reference sequence). The CDR3 consists of 15 residues. Losses at the gene ends were 3 bases for V and 8 bases for J; bases not matched to a gene: 9.

The chain joins TRBV19 to TRBJ1-1; D gene unclear. Germline V gene lookup returns CDR1 LNHDA and CDR2 SQIVND (reference sequence). Trimming shortened V by 5 bases and J by 4 bases, and 11 bases separated the two germline ends. This CDR3 is built from 13 residues. CDR3 coding DNA: TGTGCCAGTAGTGCTCGAGCGGCCACTGAAGCTTTCTTT. The encoded protein is CASSARAATEAFF.

This clonotype was observed many times. The chain recombines TRBV9 with TRBJ2-3, with D possibly called TRBD1 or TRBD2 (6 bases each). Germline V CDR1 and CDR2: SGDLS, YYNGEE. Trimming took 5 bases from V and 0 from J, leaving 16 bases between them. The CDR3 consists of 16 residues. CDR3 region: CASSQGTGRSTDTQYF. The CDR3 DNA reads as TGTGCCAGCAGTCAGGGAACAGGGAGGAGCACAGATACGCAGTATTTT.

The genes are TRBV3-1 and TRBJ1-1; D uncertain. From germline, CDR1 is LGHDT and CDR2 YNNKEL (reference sequence). This CDR3 spans 15 amino acids. V was trimmed by 4 bases and J by 0 bases, leaving 12 bases between them. The CDR3 region is CASSPARVMNTEAFF. CDR3 bases: TGTGCCAGCAGCCCGGCGAGGGTTATGAACACTGAAGCTTTCTTT.

V gene TRBV7-2 combines with J gene TRBJ1-3, with D perhaps TRBD1 (6 bases). The CDR3 sequence is 16 residues long. Per germline, CDR1 SGHTA and CDR2 FQGNSA. V was shortened by 5 bases and J by 0 bases, with 14 bases between the two germline ends. The DNA of the CDR3 is TGTGCCAGCAGCGGGGACACGAAGAGCTCTGGAAACACCATATATTTT. Translated: CASSGDTKSSGNTIYF.

The sample holds a few counts of this clonotype. This chain connects TRBV7-9 to TRBJ2-7; TRBD2 matches 8 bases. V lost 6 bases, J lost 7 bases, and 11 bases stayed unmatched. CDR1 is SEHNR and CDR2 is FQNEAQ in the germline V gene (reference sequence). The CDR3 sequence is 14 residues long. CDR3 DNA: TGTGCCAGCAGTTCCGGGGGGGGGACTAGAGAGCAGTACTTC. Protein product: CASSSGGGTREQYF. Using reference TRBV7-9 and TRBJ2-7 for the parts outside the CDR3, the full variable domain is DTGVSQNPRHKITKRGQNVTFRCDPISEHNRLYWYRQTLGQGPEFLTYFQNEAQLEKSRLLSDRFSAERPKGSFSTLEIQRTEQGDSAMYLCASSSGGGTREQYFGPGTRLTVT.